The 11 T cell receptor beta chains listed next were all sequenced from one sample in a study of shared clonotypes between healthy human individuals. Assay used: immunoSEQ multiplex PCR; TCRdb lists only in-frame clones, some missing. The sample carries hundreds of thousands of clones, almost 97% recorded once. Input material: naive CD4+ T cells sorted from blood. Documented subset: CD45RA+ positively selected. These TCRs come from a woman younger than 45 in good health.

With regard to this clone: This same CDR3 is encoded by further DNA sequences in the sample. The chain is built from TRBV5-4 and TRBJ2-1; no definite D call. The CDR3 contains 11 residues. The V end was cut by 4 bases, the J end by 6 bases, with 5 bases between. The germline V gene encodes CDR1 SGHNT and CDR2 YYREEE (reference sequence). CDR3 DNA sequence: TGTGCCAGCAGCCTGAGCAATGAGCAGTTCTTC. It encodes CASSLSNEQFF.

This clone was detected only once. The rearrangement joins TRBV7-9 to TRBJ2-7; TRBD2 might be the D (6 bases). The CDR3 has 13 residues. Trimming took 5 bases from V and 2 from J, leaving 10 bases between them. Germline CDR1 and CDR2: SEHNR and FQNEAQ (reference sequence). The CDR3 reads CASSPSVTYEQYF. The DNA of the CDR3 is TGTGCCAGCAGCCCTAGCGTCACCTACGAGCAGTACTTC.

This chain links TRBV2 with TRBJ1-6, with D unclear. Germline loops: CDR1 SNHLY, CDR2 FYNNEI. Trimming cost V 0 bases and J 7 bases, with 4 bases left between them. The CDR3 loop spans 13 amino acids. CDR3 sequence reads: CASSEAGNSPLHF. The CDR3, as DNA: TGTGCCAGCAGTGAAGCAGGGAATTCACCCCTCCACTTT.

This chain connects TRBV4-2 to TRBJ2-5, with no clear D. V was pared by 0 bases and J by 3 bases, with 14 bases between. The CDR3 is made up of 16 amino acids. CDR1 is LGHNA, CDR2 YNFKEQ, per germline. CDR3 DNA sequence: TGTGCCAGCAGCCAAGAAACGGTTATGTCCAAAGAGACCCAGTACTTC. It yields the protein CASSQETVMSKETQYF.

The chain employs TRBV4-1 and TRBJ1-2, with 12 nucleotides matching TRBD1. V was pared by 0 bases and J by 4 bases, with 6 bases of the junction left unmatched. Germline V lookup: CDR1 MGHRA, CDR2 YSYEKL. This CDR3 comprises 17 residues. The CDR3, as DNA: TGCGCCAGCAGCCAAGAAGGGACAGGGGGCCGGAGCTATGGCTACACCTTC. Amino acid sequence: CASSQEGTGGRSYGYTF.

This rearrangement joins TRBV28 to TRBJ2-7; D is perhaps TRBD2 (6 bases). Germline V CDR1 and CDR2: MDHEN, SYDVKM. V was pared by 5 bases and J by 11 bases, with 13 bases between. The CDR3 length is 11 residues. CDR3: CASSGLGSKYF. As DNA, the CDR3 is TGTGCCAGCAGTGGGCTCGGGAGCAAGTACTTC.

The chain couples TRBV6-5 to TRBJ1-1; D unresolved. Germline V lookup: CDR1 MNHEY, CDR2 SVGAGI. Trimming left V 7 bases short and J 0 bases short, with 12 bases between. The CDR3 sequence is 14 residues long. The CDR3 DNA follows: TGTGCCAGCAAGGTACAGCCCATGAACACTGAAGCTTTCTTT. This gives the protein CASKVQPMNTEAFF.

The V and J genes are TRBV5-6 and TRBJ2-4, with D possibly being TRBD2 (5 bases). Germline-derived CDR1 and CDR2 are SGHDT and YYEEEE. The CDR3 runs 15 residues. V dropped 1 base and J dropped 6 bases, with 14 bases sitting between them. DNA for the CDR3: TGTGCCAGCAGCTTGTGGGCGGGCCCTTTAAACATTCAGTACTTC. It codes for CASSLWAGPLNIQYF.

DNA for the CDR3: TGTGCCAGCAGCTTAGAAAGAGGTACCCGAGATTTTGTCTACGAGCAGTACTTC. Translating it yields CASSLERGTRDFVYEQYF. V gene TRBV7-2 combines with J gene TRBJ2-7, with D hard to call. Germline CDR1 and CDR2: SGHTA and FQGNSA. Trimming left V 1 base short and J 3 bases short, with 22 bases between. The CDR3 runs 18 residues.

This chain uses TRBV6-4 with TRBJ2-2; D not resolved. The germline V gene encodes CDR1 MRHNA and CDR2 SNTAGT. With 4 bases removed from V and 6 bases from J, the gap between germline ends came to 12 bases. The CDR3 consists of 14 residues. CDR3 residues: CASSGEATAGELFF. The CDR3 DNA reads TGTGCCAGCAGTGGGGAAGCGACGGCCGGGGAGCTGTTTTTT.

CDR3 protein: CASSRDSAYTF. As DNA, the CDR3 is TGTGCCAGCAGTCGGGACAGCGCCTACACCTTC. V and J are TRBV6-1 and TRBJ1-2; the match to TRBD1 covers 7 bases. V trimming: 5 bases; J trimming: 10 bases; junction bases outside the gene matches: 4. The length of the CDR3 is 11 residues. The germline V gene has CDR1 MNHNS and CDR2 SASEGT.